The clone carrying this TCR beta chain was counted between two and nine times. The antigen remains unidentified. The sample is drawn from a study of T-cell reconstitution after alpha-beta-depleted transplantation in children. Unique molecular identifiers were used in preparing the TCRbeta library. From the PCR reads, TCRdb called clonotypes with MiXCR, one entry per CDR3 protein. The sample lists hundreds of thousands of distinct CDR3 sequences, roughly 15% occurring once. Study-wide findings and caveats: From surviving recipient T cells and thymic progenitors came the high day-60 TCRbeta diversity observed in some patients. At the one-year point after transplant, T-cell counts and TCRbeta diversity were found to come mostly from T cells that had been newly produced.

The starting material was PBMCs, mostly from graft donor cells, obtained 360 days after TCRalphabeta/CD19-depleted stem cell transplant. The TCR originated in a boy younger than two who had a stem cell transplant for Wiskott-Aldrich syndrome, so the T cells may come from the graft donor.

For the CDR3, the DNA is TGCGCCAGCAGCCAAGACCCTAAGACTAGCGGGAGGTCTAGCACAGATACGCAGTATTTT. Encoded protein: CASSQDPKTSGRSSTDTQYF. J is TRBJ2-3 and V is TRBV4-3; 13 nucleotides line up with TRBD2. With V trimmed by 0 bases and J by 0 bases, 9 bases remained unmatched. The CDR3 covers 20 residues. In germline, CDR1 is LGHNA, CDR2 YSLEER.